This T cell receptor (beta chain) was recovered during a study of shared clonotypes between healthy human individuals. The CDR3 runs 15 residues. CDR1 is LGHNA, CDR2 YNFKEQ, per germline. The trim removed 0 bases at V and 6 bases at J, leaving 4 bases unmatched. Clones were sequenced by immunoSEQ multiplex PCR, and TCRdb holds only the in-frame ones, with some missing. This table holds 730,000 or so clones, about two thirds found once. The sequenced sample consisted of memory CD4+ T cells sorted from blood. Described subset: CD45RA-negative fraction. The clonotype originates from a woman in her twenties or thirties in good health. This chain links TRBV4-2 with TRBJ2-3; TRBD1 aligns across 9 bases. CDR3 sequence reads: CASSQDGDRVDTQYF. The CDR3, as DNA: TGTGCCAGCAGCCAAGATGGGGACAGGGTTGATACGCAGTATTTT.